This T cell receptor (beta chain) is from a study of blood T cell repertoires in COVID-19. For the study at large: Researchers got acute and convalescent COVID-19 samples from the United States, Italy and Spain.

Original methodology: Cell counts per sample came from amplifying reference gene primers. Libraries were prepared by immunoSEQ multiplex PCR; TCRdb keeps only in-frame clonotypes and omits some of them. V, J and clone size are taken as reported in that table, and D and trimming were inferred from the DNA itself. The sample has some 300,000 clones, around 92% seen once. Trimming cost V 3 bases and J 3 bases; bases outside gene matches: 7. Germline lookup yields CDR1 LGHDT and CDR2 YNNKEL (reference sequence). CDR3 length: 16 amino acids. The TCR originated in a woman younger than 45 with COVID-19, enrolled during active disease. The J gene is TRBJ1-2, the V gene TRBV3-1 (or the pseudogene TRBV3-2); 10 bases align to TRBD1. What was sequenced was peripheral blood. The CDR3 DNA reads TGTGCCAGCAGCCATCTCGGAGGGACAGGGGACTATGGCTACACCTTC. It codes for CASSHLGGTGDYGYTF.